This T cell receptor (beta chain) was retrieved from a study of blood T cell repertoires in COVID-19. Patients of the Seattle cohort, enrolled during active infection, were followed longitudinally. J gave up 4 bases and V 2 bases, and 5 bases lay outside the gene matches. Germline CDR1 reads MNHEY; CDR2 reads SVGAGI. The CDR3 is made up of 15 amino acids. In the study's own analysis: Counts of nucleated cells, estimated from reference gene primer amplification, were obtained. Sequencing used immunoSEQ multiplex PCR; TCRdb keeps in-frame clones, though not all of them. D and trimming come from the DNA, and the V and J calls and clone size come from that table. The table includes approximately 270,000 clones, approximately 88% detected once.

Input material: peripheral blood. This chain links TRBV6-5 with TRBJ1-1; 9 bases are shared with TRBD1. This clonotype originated in a woman in her thirties with COVID-19, enrolled during active disease. The CDR3: CASSYNTGGVTEAFF. In DNA form, the CDR3 reads TGTGCCAGCAGTTACAATACAGGGGGCGTCACTGAAGCTTTCTTT.